The 30 T cell receptor beta chains given below trace back to one sample, sequenced in a study of cytomegalovirus exposure and HLA in healthy donors. The study ran its PCR with 60 Vbeta and 13 Jbeta primers. Sequenced by immunoSEQ multiplex PCR; TCRdb stores in-frame clones only, minus some. This listing includes 130,000 to 150,000 clones. The specimen sequenced was PBMCs. All receptors come from a man aged 40-50 years in good health and CMV-seronegative.

The rearrangement links TRBV13 to TRBJ1-1; D is undetermined. In germline, CDR1 is PRHDT, CDR2 FYEKMQ (reference sequence). The length of the CDR3 is 11 residues. With 5 bases removed from V and 3 bases from J, the gap between germline ends came to 4 bases. Here the CDR3 reads CASSPYTEAFF. CDR3 bases: TGTGCCAGCAGCCCCTACACTGAAGCTTTCTTT.

This chain joins TRBV4-1 and TRBJ1-3; perhaps TRBD1 as D (5 bases). The CDR3 consists of 15 residues. Looked up from germline, CDR1 is MGHRA and CDR2 is YSYEKL. Trimming removed 0 bases from V and 7 bases from J, with 13 bases in between. CDR3 bases: TGCGCCAGCAGCCAAGATAGCAGGGCCTGGAACACCATATATTTT. Its protein product is CASSQDSRAWNTIYF.

The genes are TRBV7-2 and TRBJ2-3, with TRBD2 matching 8 bases. CDR3 length equals 15 residues. Germline V gives CDR1 SGHTA, CDR2 FQGNSA. The J segment lost 2 bases and the V segment lost 8 bases, leaving 9 bases of the junction unmatched. CDR3 amino acids: CASSPGGGITDTQYF. Written as DNA, the CDR3 is TGTGCCAGCTCCCCTGGCGGGGGGATCACAGATACGCAGTATTTT.

The rearrangement joins TRBV6-5 to TRBJ1-5; 8 positions agree with TRBD1. The germline V gene encodes CDR1 MNHEY and CDR2 SVGAGI. The CDR3 has 13 amino acids. V was clipped by 8 bases and J by 5 bases; unmatched bases: 5. Written as DNA, the CDR3 is TGTGCCAGCCGGGACAGGATGGATCAGCCCCAGCATTTT. Encoded protein: CASRDRMDQPQHF.

The chain links TRBV2 to TRBJ2-3; 9 bases match TRBD2. The trim removed 5 bases at V and 4 bases at J, leaving 4 bases unmatched. The CDR3 consists of 14 residues. Germline CDR1 and CDR2: SNHLY and FYNNEI. The CDR3 DNA sequence: TGTGCCAGCAGTCCCCGACTAGCGGCAGATACGCAGTATTTT. Translation: CASSPRLAADTQYF. The variable domain in full, with the rest retrieved from reference TRBV2 and TRBJ2-3, is EPEVTQTPSHQVTQMGQEVILRCVPISNHLYFYWYRQILGQKVEFLVSFYNNEISEKSEIFDDQFSVERPDGSNFTLKIRSTKLEDSAMYFCASSPRLAADTQYFGPGTRLTVL.

The V call is TRBV6-6, the J call TRBJ2-7; 8 bases are shared with TRBD1. The CDR3 sequence is 13 residues long. Germline values: CDR1 MNHNY, CDR2 SVGAGI (reference sequence). The J segment lost 7 bases and the V segment lost 5 bases, leaving 7 bases of the junction unmatched. The CDR3 loop is CASSPGQGWEQYF. The CDR3 DNA reads as TGTGCCAGCAGTCCTGGACAGGGATGGGAGCAGTACTTC.

The genes are TRBV5-1 and TRBJ2-5; 10 bases are shared with TRBD2. The V gene's germline CDR1 is SGHRS and CDR2 YFSETQ. The junction had 5 bases not matched to a gene; V was cut back by 5 bases and J by 1 base. The CDR3 runs to 15 residues. The CDR3 here is CASSTSGIIQETQYF. CDR3 in DNA: TGCGCCAGCAGTACTAGCGGGATAATCCAAGAGACCCAGTACTTC.

The gene calls are TRBV7-2 and TRBJ2-2; D is undetermined. CDR1 is SGHTA, CDR2 FQGNSA, per germline. This CDR3 is built from 12 residues. The germline V and J ends were trimmed by 5 bases and 6 bases, with 7 bases remaining between them. CDR3 region: CASSLYSGELFF. The CDR3 nucleotides read TGTGCCAGCAGCCTGTACTCCGGGGAGCTGTTTTTT.

The rearrangement links TRBV4-2 to TRBJ1-6, with 8 nucleotides matching TRBD1. CDR1 is LGHNA, CDR2 YNFKEQ, per germline. The CDR3 extends over 17 amino acids. With 0 bases clipped from V and 6 bases from J, the junction kept 7 bases outside the gene matches. The CDR3 bases are TGTGCCAGCAGCCAAGATCGGGCAGGGGGCGCTAATTCACCCCTCCACTTT. It specifies CASSQDRAGGANSPLHF.

The chain links TRBV6-5 to TRBJ1-2; tentative D call: TRBD1 (5 bases). This CDR3 comprises 13 residues. Trimming removed 2 bases from V and 7 bases from J, with 11 bases in between. Looked up from germline, CDR1 is MNHEY and CDR2 is SVGAGI. DNA of the CDR3: TGTGCCAGCAGTTACCGGGGGTTCGGTGGCTACACCTTC. Its protein is CASSYRGFGGYTF.

The chain is built from TRBV11-3 and TRBJ2-3, with D tentatively TRBD2 (6 bases). Germline CDR1 is SGHNT and CDR2 is YENEEA. The CDR3 length is 16 residues. Trimming removed 1 base from V and 4 bases from J, with 15 bases in between. CDR3: CASSLGLEGRSDTQYF. In DNA form, the CDR3 reads TGTGCCAGCAGCTTAGGCTTGGAGGGGAGGTCAGATACGCAGTATTTT. The full variable domain, its missing parts supplied by reference TRBV11-3 and TRBJ2-3, is EAGVVQSPRYKIIEKKQPVAFWCNPISGHNTLYWYLQNLGQGPELLIRYENEEAVDDSQLPKDRFSAERLKGVDSTLKIQPAELGDSAVYLCASSLGLEGRSDTQYFGPGTRLTVL.

This chain's CDR3 is CASSEFGQGLTDTQYF. In DNA form, the CDR3 reads TGTGCCAGCAGCGAGTTTGGACAGGGGCTCACCGATACGCAGTATTTT. The chain links TRBV5-4 to TRBJ2-3; 9 nucleotides line up with TRBD1. This CDR3 region has 16 residues. Looked up from germline, CDR1 is SGHNT and CDR2 is YYREEE (reference sequence). Trimming removed 4 bases from V and 6 bases from J; junction bases left unmatched: 12.

V and J are TRBV14 and TRBJ1-6; D gene ambiguous. CDR3 size: 19 residues. Trimming removed 3 bases from V and 3 bases from J, with 21 bases in between. The V gene's germline CDR1 is SGHDN and CDR2 FVKESK. The CDR3 protein is CASSQAGRGPRSYNSPLHF. Here the CDR3 DNA reads TGTGCCAGCAGCCAGGCCGGGAGAGGTCCCCGGAGCTATAATTCACCCCTCCACTTT.

The chain is built from TRBV5-1 and TRBJ2-7; weak D call: TRBD1 (6 bases). V lost 0 bases, J lost 3 bases, and 10 bases lay in between. CDR3 length equals 14 residues. Germline V gene sequence: CDR1 SGHRS, CDR2 YFSETQ. The CDR3: CASSLVPGDYEQYF. The DNA for the CDR3 is TGCGCCAGCAGCTTGGTTCCAGGGGACTACGAGCAGTACTTC.

The genes are TRBV7-2 and TRBJ2-5; TRBD1 is a possible D gene (6 bases). V lost 6 bases, J lost 5 bases, and 22 bases lay in between. Germline-derived CDR1 and CDR2 are SGHTA and FQGNSA. The CDR3 extends over 16 amino acids. CDR3 DNA sequence: TGTGCCAGCAGTTTACCACAGGGTCGGACCAGGGAGACCCAGTACTTC. The encoded protein is CASSLPQGRTRETQYF.

The chain couples TRBV9 to TRBJ2-5; weak D call: TRBD1 (5 bases). Trimming shortened V by 0 bases and J by 4 bases, and 13 bases separated the two germline ends. The CDR3 runs to 15 residues. Germline V CDR1 and CDR2: SGDLS, YYNGEE. This chain's CDR3 is CASSVDQGGGETQYF. CDR3 DNA sequence: TGTGCCAGCAGCGTAGATCAGGGCGGTGGAGAGACCCAGTACTTC.

J is TRBJ2-7 and V is TRBV4-2, with 8 bases lining up with TRBD2. V shed 1 base and J 2 bases; nucleotides not matched to a gene: 7. This CDR3 region has 16 residues. The germline V gene has CDR1 LGHNA and CDR2 YNFKEQ. CDR3 nucleotide sequence: TGTGCCAGCAGCCAAGTTAGCGGGGTAGGAACCTACGAGCAGTACTTC. It encodes CASSQVSGVGTYEQYF.

This chain uses TRBV7-9 with TRBJ2-2; the match to TRBD1 covers 10 bases. V shed 5 bases, J shed 5 bases, and the junction held 8 bases outside the gene matches. Germline CDR1 and CDR2: SEHNR and FQNEAQ (reference sequence). CDR3 length: 16 amino acids. CDR3 in DNA: TGTGCCAGCAGCAAATCCGGGACAGGGGCGACCGGGGAGCTGTTTTTT. Encoded protein: CASSKSGTGATGELFF.

CDR3 sequence reads: CASSTDRDSDQPQHF. CDR3 nucleotides: TGTGCCAGTAGTACCGACAGGGATTCCGATCAGCCCCAGCATTTT. The chain joins TRBV19 to TRBJ1-5; 7 bases line up with TRBD1. In germline, CDR1 is LNHDA, CDR2 SQIVND (reference sequence). The CDR3 has 15 residues. The J segment lost 5 bases and the V segment lost 4 bases, leaving 8 bases of the junction unmatched.

The V and J genes are TRBV5-1 and TRBJ2-5, with TRBD1 as a possible D gene (5 bases). The J call may be faulty, since TRBJ2-7 better matches the DNA end. The length of the CDR3 is 14 residues. Germline CDR1 reads SGHRS; CDR2 reads YFSETQ. Written as DNA, the CDR3 is TGCGCCAGCAGCTTGGCTCCAGGGTCCTACGAGCAGTACTTC. It translates to CASSLAPGSYEQYF.

The rearrangement uses TRBV30 and TRBJ1-1, with TRBD1 as a possible D gene (5 bases). CDR1 GTSNPN and CDR2 SVGIG come from the germline V gene (reference sequence). CDR3 length: 13 residues. Trimming took 1 base from V and 4 from J, leaving 10 bases between them. This CDR3 reads CAWSEKGITEAFF. For the CDR3, the DNA is TGTGCCTGGAGTGAAAAGGGGATCACTGAAGCTTTCTTT.

The rearrangement joins TRBV14 to TRBJ2-1; D is possibly TRBD2 (6 bases). V lost 3 bases and J lost 5, with 11 bases in between. The V gene's germline CDR1 is SGHDN and CDR2 FVKESK. This CDR3 contains 14 residues. The CDR3 DNA follows: TGTGCCAGCAGCCAGGAGACTAGAAACAATGAGCAGTTCTTC. Amino acid sequence: CASSQETRNNEQFF.

J is TRBJ2-3 and V is TRBV5-4; D is unresolved. With 2 bases removed from V and 0 bases from J, the gap between germline ends came to 10 bases. CDR3 length equals 15 residues. Germline CDR1 and CDR2: SGHNT and YYREEE (reference sequence). The CDR3 sequence: CASSFYRTSTDTQYF. CDR3 sequence (DNA): TGTGCCAGCAGCTTTTATCGAACTAGCACAGATACGCAGTATTTT.

The CDR3 bases are TGTGCCAGCAGCCCCATGGGCGATGAGCAGTTCTTC. It encodes CASSPMGDEQFF. The chain is built from TRBV7-3 and TRBJ2-1; D unresolved. Germline V gene sequence: CDR1 SGHTA, CDR2 FQGTGA. The CDR3 totals 12 residues. V was clipped by 5 bases and J by 8 bases, with 10 bases between them.

This sequence joins TRBV21-1 and TRBJ1-2; TRBD1, the table's D call, lacks a check against the DNA. TRBV21-1 is described as a pseudogene. The CDR3 extends over 14 amino acids. CDR3 protein: CASSRTDFNYGYTF. Written as DNA, the CDR3 is TGTGCCAGCAGCAGAACAGATTTTAACTATGGCTACACCTTC.

This sequence joins TRBV12-5 and TRBJ2-2, with 8 bases aligning to TRBD1. CDR1 is LGHNT, CDR2 FRNRAP, per germline. Trimming at V came to 3 bases and at J to 6 bases, leaving 0 bases not matched to a gene. The CDR3 has 13 amino acids. CDR3 amino acids: CASGLQGAGELFF. The CDR3 DNA sequence: TGTGCTAGTGGTTTACAGGGGGCCGGGGAGCTGTTTTTT.

CDR3 sequence: CASSQDRENQPQHF. The CDR3 DNA sequence: TGTGCCAGCAGCCAAGACAGGGAAAATCAGCCCCAGCATTTT. V is TRBV5-4 and J is TRBJ1-5; 7 positions match TRBD1. The CDR3 extends over 14 amino acids. Germline trimming cut 4 bases from V and 4 bases from J; bases unmatched to any gene: 5. Germline V lookup: CDR1 SGHNT, CDR2 YYREEE (reference sequence).

The gene calls are TRBV7-2 and TRBJ1-2; 11 nucleotides agree with TRBD1. CDR1 and CDR2 (germline): SGHTA, FQGNSA. J gave up 8 bases and V 6 bases, and 11 bases lay outside the gene matches. The CDR3 totals 15 residues. Here the CDR3 DNA reads TGTGCCAGCAGGTATACCGGGACAGGGGGTTCCGGCTACACCTTC. It translates to CASRYTGTGGSGYTF.

V usage is TRBV5-1 and J usage is TRBJ1-1; D might be TRBD1 (5 bases). Germline V gene sequence: CDR1 SGHRS, CDR2 YFSETQ. The germline V and J ends were trimmed by 1 base and 3 bases, with 10 bases remaining between them. The length of the CDR3 is 14 residues. The CDR3 DNA reads TGCGCCAGCAGCTTGAATCCGGGGGACACTGAAGCTTTCTTT. Translation: CASSLNPGDTEAFF.

Here the CDR3 reads CASSLGTGAYEQYF. The CDR3 coding sequence is TGTGCCAGCAGTTTAGGGACAGGGGCCTACGAGCAGTACTTC. V gene TRBV6-5 combines with J gene TRBJ2-7; TRBD1 matches at 10 bases. The germline V gene has CDR1 MNHEY and CDR2 SVGAGI. This CDR3 has 14 residues. V gave up 4 bases and J gave up 2 bases; unmatched junction bases: 2.